Detailed here is one T cell receptor beta chain. What this receptor recognizes is not known. The input lacks base qualities; no much larger clone sits a single base away. RNA was extracted using the RNeasy kit, and roughly 0.5 to 1 microgram was reverse transcribed with random hexamers. The immunoSEQ multiplex PCR assay, covering 54 Vbeta and 13 Jbeta segments, was used to amplify TCR beta CDR3 regions. Bias from PCR amplification was corrected by using a synthetic template baseline for primer optimization and for computational correction. As for how the authors treated the data: Reads were annotated to V, D and J genes according to IMGT and were analyzed with immunoSEQ Analyzer, with only productive sequences retained. To calculate clonality, Shannon entropy was normalized by log2 of the number of productive unique sequences and then subtracted from one. For each patient and control, public and private clones were evaluated within the 100 most prevalent clones. Clones were defined as Susac-specific when absent from the healthy and MS cohorts, from roughly 1,100 published viral clones and from other ImmuneACCESS disease sequences. The public reads were reprocessed in TCRdb via fastp at Q25 and MiXCR, keeping in-frame beta chains. CDR3 protein duplicates are merged, each entry listing the most common genes and DNA. The V and J calls reflect TCRdb's pipeline rather than the authors' work. Within this sample are 210,000 or so distinct CDR3 sequences, with over 90% of them counted one time only. The ten largest account for about 0.14% of the sample.

The data stem from a study of CD8 T cells in Susac syndrome (dated 2019 in TCRdb). For the study in its entirety: Among the Susac syndrome patients who were sequenced, clinically active disease was present in about six and clinical remission was observed in roughly eight. At blood withdrawal, Susac syndrome patients were either therapy-naive, taking corticosteroids (in some cases with IVIg as well), or taking IVIg alone. Whether CD8+ T cell activation and differentiation in Susac syndrome was antigen driven was tested using repertoire sequencing. Study-level results and caveats: The TCR sequencing and HLA analysis was acknowledged to have included a relatively small number of individuals. No clonal expansion was detected in the CD4+ T cell repertoire of Susac syndrome patients.

High-throughput TCR beta sequencing profiled peripheral blood CD8+ and CD4+ T cells from healthy donors, Susac syndrome patients and multiple sclerosis patients. Susac syndrome patients met recently defined diagnostic criteria for definite or probable disease. Bulk CD8+ and CD4+ T cells were purified magnetically by negative isolation, whereas CD8+ TEMRA cells were enriched by FACS. Blood was collected in EDTA tubes and processed within 24 hours, with PBMCs isolated through density gradient centrifugation. PBMCs intended for TCR sequencing were cryopreserved in liquid nitrogen and thawed later in a water bath at 37 degrees C. Purity of sorted or isolated CD4+, CD8+ and CD8+ TEMRA cells was at least 90%. The clonotype was recovered from a human donor with Susac syndrome. The sequencing sample was made of CD4+ T cells from PBMCs.

The nucleotides are TGTGCCAGCGGGGCAACCGGGACAGGGGGCTCCTATGGCTACACCTTC. This codes for CASGATGTGGSYGYTF. The receptor chain draws on TRBV2 and TRBJ1-2, and TRBD1 aligns with 12 junction nucleotides. V trim: 8 bases; J trim: 4 bases; unmatched bases: 11. The CDR3 starts with the cysteine, ends with the phenylalanine, and has 16 residues. This entry keeps only the CDR3 DNA: 48 bases, framed from base 1. CDR1 and CDR2 were assigned from the germline V gene as SNHLY and FYNNEI.